The rows below give T cell receptor beta chains drawn from one sample of a study of CD8 T cells in Susac syndrome. TCRdb re-called the immunoSEQ multiplex PCR reads through MiXCR, storing one row per CDR3 protein. This table has roughly 150,000 distinct CDR3 sequences, approximately 95% appearing once. The sequencing sample was made of CD4+ T cells from PBMCs. The receptors shown here come from a human donor with Susac syndrome. CDR3s leave out the opening cysteine and the closing phenylalanine or tryptophan. The order of the fields is V gene, clone size, J gene, CDR3 protein. Not every row has a clone size; where given, it reads once, few, many or a size class.

TRBV7-3,-,TRBJ2-3,ASSFTGGDTQY
TRBV6-6,-,TRBJ1-1,ASSTRSQENTEAF
TRBV9,-,TRBJ2-5,ASSVGLKETQY
TRBV3-1,-,TRBJ2-7,ASSQDGNIGEQY
TRBV20-1,-,TRBJ2-1,STSGGHNEQF
TRBV15,-,TRBJ2-3,ATSSLGQGTDTQY
TRBV7-2,-,TRBJ2-7,ASSPRSYEQY
TRBV3-1,-,TRBJ1-2,ASSQDSQSNYGYT
TRBV20-1,-,TRBJ2-1,SAPRTGGNEQF
TRBV29-1,-,TRBJ1-5,SVSQGLSNQPQH
TRBV6-6,-,TRBJ2-7,ASSDLLIGNWYEQY
TRBV3-1,-,TRBJ2-3,ASSQEGAYPTDTQY
TRBV7-9,once,TRBJ1-2,ASSTRRSFGYT
TRBV4-1,-,TRBJ2-1,ASSQAGFNEQF
TRBV3-1,-,TRBJ2-4,ASSQGENIQY